The rows below give T cell receptor beta chains drawn from one sample of a study of blood T cell repertoires in COVID-19. Sequencing was performed with immunoSEQ multiplex PCR; in TCRdb, only in-frame clones are kept and a portion is missing. This table holds 360,000 or so clones, about 90% found once. Sequencing used PBMCs or T cells enriched from blood (not recorded which). Source of these receptors: a woman in her thirties who had recovered from COVID-19. The CDR3 runs from the conserved cysteine through the conserved F or W. The D gene is left open where the match is weak. Not all rows give a size; the values are once, few, many and, for expanded clones, a class.

J gene,D gene,V gene,clone size,CDR3 protein,CDR3 DNA
TRBJ1-2,TRBD1,TRBV6-5,NA,CASSYEGQGNSRGYTF,TGTGCCAGCAGTTACGAGGGACAGGGGAATTCGCGTGGCTACACCTTC
TRBJ2-1,TRBD2,TRBV19,NA,CASAFSGRPYNEQFF,TGTGCCAGTGCCTTTAGCGGGAGGCCATACAATGAGCAGTTCTTC
TRBJ2-7,TRBD2,TRBV9,NA,CASSGPLYSGRADEQYF,TGTGCCAGCAGCGGACCCCTCTATAGCGGGAGGGCCGACGAGCAGTACTTC
TRBJ2-5,TRBD1,TRBV7-2,NA,CASSQQQGKKTQYF,TGTGCCAGCAGCCAACAACAGGGGAAGAAGACCCAGTACTTC
TRBJ1-5,NA,TRBV5-1,NA,CASSFRGGNQPQHF,TGCGCCAGCAGCTTTAGGGGTGGAAATCAGCCCCAGCATTTT
TRBJ2-7,NA,TRBV5-4,few,CASSLDGGQSSYEQYF,TGTGCCAGCAGCTTGGACGGTGGGCAGAGCTCCTACGAGCAGTACTTC
TRBJ1-6,TRBD1,TRBV5-4,NA,CASSQRQGSPLHF,TGTGCCAGCAGCCAACGACAGGGTTCACCCCTCCACTTT
TRBJ2-7,TRBD1,TRBV6-5,NA,CASSYSDRSYEQYF,TGTGCCAGCAGTTACTCGGACAGGTCCTACGAGCAGTACTTC
TRBJ2-5,NA,TRBV15,NA,CATSRVGQQEETQYF,TGTGCCACCAGCAGAGTAGGACAGCAAGAAGAGACCCAGTACTTC
TRBJ2-2,TRBD1,TRBV5-6,NA,CASTEGQGFIGELFF,TGTGCCAGCACTGAGGGACAGGGGTTTATCGGGGAGCTGTTTTTT
TRBJ1-1,TRBD1,TRBV6-1,NA,CASSDRQGASTEAFF,TGTGCCAGCAGTGATCGACAGGGGGCCTCCACTGAAGCTTTCTTT
TRBJ2-3,NA,TRBV6-2/TRBV6-3,once,CASSRGGSTDTQYF,TGTGCCAGCAGCCGCGGGGGCAGCACAGATACGCAGTATTTT
TRBJ2-1,NA,TRBV7-9,NA,CASSLQVGANNEQFF,TGTGCCAGCAGCTTACAGGTTGGGGCAAACAATGAGCAGTTCTTC
TRBJ1-6,NA,TRBV19,NA,CASSGGGNSPLHF,TGTGCCAGTAGTGGCGGGGGGAATTCACCCCTCCACTTT
TRBJ2-1,TRBD1,TRBV28,few,CASSFRQGVDEQFF,TGTGCCAGCAGTTTTAGACAGGGGGTGGATGAGCAGTTCTTC
TRBJ1-3,NA,TRBV4-1,NA,CASSQDQGGNTIYF,TGCGCCAGCAGCCAAGATCAGGGAGGAAACACCATATATTTT
TRBJ1-1,TRBD1,TRBV3-1/TRBV3-2,NA,CASSRTGSFTEAFF,TGTGCCAGCAGCCGGACAGGATCTTTCACTGAAGCTTTCTTT
TRBJ2-5,NA,TRBV6-5,NA,CASSYSIIAAETQYF,TGTGCCAGCAGTTACTCGATAATAGCAGCAGAGACCCAGTACTTC
TRBJ2-1,NA,TRBV2,NA,CASSEWSSGQFF,TGTGCCAGCAGTGAGTGGTCTTCCGGGCAGTTCTTC
TRBJ1-5,NA,TRBV19,few,CASSEQGNQPQHF,TGTGCCAGTAGCGAGCAAGGCAATCAGCCCCAGCATTTT
TRBJ1-2,NA,TRBV4-2,once,CASSQDRIGYTF,TGTGCCAGCAGCCAAGACAGGATCGGCTACACCTTC
TRBJ2-7,NA,TRBV5-1,NA,CASSLSPGMYEQYF,TGCGCCAGCAGCTTGTCCCCAGGAATGTACGAGCAGTACTTC
TRBJ2-1,TRBD2,TRBV4-1,once,CASSLWGGNNEQFF,TGCGCCAGCAGCCTTTGGGGGGGAAACAATGAGCAGTTCTTC
TRBJ2-1,TRBD2,TRBV18,NA,CASSPIVGLAGGSNEQFF,TGTGCCAGCTCACCTATCGTGGGACTAGCGGGGGGGAGCAATGAGCAGTTCTTC
TRBJ2-1,NA,TRBV3-1/TRBV3-2,NA,CASSPVFSYNEQFF,TGTGCCAGCAGTCCCGTGTTCTCCTACAATGAGCAGTTCTTC
TRBJ2-1,NA,TRBV28,NA,CAAKGAGGDLDNEQFF,TGTGCCGCCAAGGGGGCCGGGGGGGATTTGGACAATGAGCAGTTCTTC
TRBJ1-2,NA,TRBV3-1/TRBV3-2,NA,CASSYTSGQNYGYTF,TGTGCCAGCAGCTACACCTCGGGACAAAACTATGGCTACACCTTC
TRBJ1-1,NA,TRBV28,NA,CASSSGRQNTEAFF,TGTGCCAGCAGCTCCGGGAGACAGAACACTGAAGCTTTCTTT
TRBJ2-3,NA,TRBV2,NA,CASNGGGLPDTQYF,TGTGCCAGCAATGGCGGCGGGCTACCAGATACGCAGTATTTT
TRBJ2-2,NA,TRBV5-1,NA,CASSLAASANTGELFF,TGCGCCAGCAGCTTGGCTGCCAGTGCAAACACCGGGGAGCTGTTTTTT
TRBJ1-2,TRBD1,TRBV7-8,few,CASSLGLPGQGYGYTF,TGTGCCAGCAGCTTAGGGTTACCGGGACAGGGCTATGGCTACACCTTC
TRBJ2-7,NA,TRBV30,once,CAWSPDSAEQYF,TGTGCCTGGAGCCCCGACAGCGCCGAGCAGTACTTC
TRBJ1-1,NA,TRBV5-1,NA,CASSLDRVTEAFF,TGCGCCAGCAGCTTGGACAGGGTGACTGAAGCTTTCTTT
TRBJ2-1,TRBD2,TRBV2,NA,CASSLWTSVANEQFF,TGTGCCAGCAGTCTTTGGACTAGCGTGGCCAATGAGCAGTTCTTC
TRBJ2-3,TRBD2,TRBV28,NA,CASSPLGAGALDTQYF,TGTGCCAGCAGTCCATTGGGAGCGGGAGCCCTAGATACGCAGTATTTT
TRBJ2-7,NA,TRBV9,NA,CASSIRSGVSEQYF,TGTGCCAGCAGCATCCGTTCGGGGGTGAGCGAGCAGTACTTC
TRBJ2-7,TRBD2,TRBV12-3/TRBV12-4,NA,CASSYGTRKQYF,TGTGCCAGCAGTTATGGGACTAGAAAACAGTACTTC